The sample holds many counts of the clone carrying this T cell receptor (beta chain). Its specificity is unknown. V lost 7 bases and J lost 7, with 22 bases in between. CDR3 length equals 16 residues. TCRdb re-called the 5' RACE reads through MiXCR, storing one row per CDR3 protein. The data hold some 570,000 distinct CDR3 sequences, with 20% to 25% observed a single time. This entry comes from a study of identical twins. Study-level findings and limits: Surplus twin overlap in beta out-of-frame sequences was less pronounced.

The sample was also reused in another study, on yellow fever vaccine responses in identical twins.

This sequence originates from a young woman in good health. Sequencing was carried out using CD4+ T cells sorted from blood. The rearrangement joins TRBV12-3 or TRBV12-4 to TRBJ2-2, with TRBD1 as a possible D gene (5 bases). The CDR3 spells CASTSGRVLTDGELFF. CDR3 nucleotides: TGTGCCAGCACATCCGGCAGGGTACTTACGGACGGGGAGCTGTTTTTT.